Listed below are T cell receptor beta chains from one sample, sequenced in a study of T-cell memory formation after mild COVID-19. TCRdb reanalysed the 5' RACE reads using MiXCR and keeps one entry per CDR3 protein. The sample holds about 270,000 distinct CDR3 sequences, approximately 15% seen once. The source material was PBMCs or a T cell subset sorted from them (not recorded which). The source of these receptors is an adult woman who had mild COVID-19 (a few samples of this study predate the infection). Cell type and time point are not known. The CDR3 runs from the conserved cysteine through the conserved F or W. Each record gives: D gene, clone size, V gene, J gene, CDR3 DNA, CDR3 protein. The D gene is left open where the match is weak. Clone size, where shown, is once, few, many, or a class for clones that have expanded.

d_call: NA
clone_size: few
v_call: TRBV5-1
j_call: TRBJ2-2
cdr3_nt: TGCGCCAGCAGCTTGAGCCAGTCGGGCACCGGGGAGCTGTTTTTT
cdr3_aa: CASSLSQSGTGELFF

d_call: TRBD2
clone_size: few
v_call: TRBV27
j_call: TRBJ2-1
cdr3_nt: TGTGCCAGCCGGAGTTGGCCAGGGAAGCGGGGGAGCTCCTACAATGAGCAGTTCTTC
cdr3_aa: CASRSWPGKRGSSYNEQFF

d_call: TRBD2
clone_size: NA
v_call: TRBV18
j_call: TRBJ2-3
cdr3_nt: TGTGCCAGCTCACCGTCGGGACTAGCGGCCGTGGGGTATACGCAGTATTTT
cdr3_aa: CASSPSGLAAVGYTQYF

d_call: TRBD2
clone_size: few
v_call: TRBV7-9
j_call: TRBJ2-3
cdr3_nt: TGTGCCAGCAGTTTAGCGGGAGGGGAAGATACGCAGTATTTT
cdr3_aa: CASSLAGGEDTQYF

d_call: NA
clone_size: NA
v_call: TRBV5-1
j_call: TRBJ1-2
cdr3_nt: TGCGCCAGCAGAACCGGAACCGGGGGCTACACCTTC
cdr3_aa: CASRTGTGGYTF

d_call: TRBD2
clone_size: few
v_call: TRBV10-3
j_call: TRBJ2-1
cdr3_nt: TGTGCCATCAGTGCATCGGCGGGAGCCCCTCCGAATGAGCAGTTCTTC
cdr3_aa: CAISASAGAPPNEQFF

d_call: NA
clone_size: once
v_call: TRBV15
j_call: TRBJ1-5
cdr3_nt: TGTGCCACCAGCAGAGATCGTACGATCGGGCAGCCCCAGCATTTT
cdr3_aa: CATSRDRTIGQPQHF

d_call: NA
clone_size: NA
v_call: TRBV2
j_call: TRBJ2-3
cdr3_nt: TGTGCCAGCAGTGAATATGAATCGAATACAGGAAGGGTGCCCGTGTATTTT
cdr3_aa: CASSEYESNTGRVPVYF

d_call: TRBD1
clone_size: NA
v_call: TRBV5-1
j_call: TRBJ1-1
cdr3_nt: TGCGCCAGCAGCGCTGGACAGGGTATTGAAGCTTTCTTT
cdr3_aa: CASSAGQGIEAFF

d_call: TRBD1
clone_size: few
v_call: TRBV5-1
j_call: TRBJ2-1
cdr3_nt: TGCGCCAGCAGCTTGCCGAGGGACAGTTACAATGAGCAGTTCTTC
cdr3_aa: CASSLPRDSYNEQFF

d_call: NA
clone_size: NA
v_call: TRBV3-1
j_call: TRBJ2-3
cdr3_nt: TGTGCCAGCAGCACAGGGCCGAGGGCAGATACGCAGTATTTT
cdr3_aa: CASSTGPRADTQYF

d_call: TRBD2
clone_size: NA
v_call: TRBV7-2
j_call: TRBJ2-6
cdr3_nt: TGTGCCAGCAGCTTACGGGGGGTTGGGTCTGGGGCCAACGTCCTGACTTTC
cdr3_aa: CASSLRGVGSGANVLTF

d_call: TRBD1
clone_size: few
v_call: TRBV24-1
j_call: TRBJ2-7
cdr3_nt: TGTGCCACCAGTGATTGGACAGGAGCCGAGCAGTACTTC
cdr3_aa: CATSDWTGAEQYF

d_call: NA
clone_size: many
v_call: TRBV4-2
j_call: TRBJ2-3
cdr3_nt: TGTGCCAGCAGCCAAGTACCAGGTACAGATACGCAGTATTTT
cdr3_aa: CASSQVPGTDTQYF

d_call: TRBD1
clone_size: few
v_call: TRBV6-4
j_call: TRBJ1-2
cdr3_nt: TGTGCCAGCAGCGCCACCGGGACAGGGATAAGTGGCTACACCTTC
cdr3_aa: CASSATGTGISGYTF

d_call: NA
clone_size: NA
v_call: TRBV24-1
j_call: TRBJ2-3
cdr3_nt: TGTGCCACCAGTGACCACTCAGGGCTATCACCATACACAGATACGCAGTATTTT
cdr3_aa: CATSDHSGLSPYTDTQYF

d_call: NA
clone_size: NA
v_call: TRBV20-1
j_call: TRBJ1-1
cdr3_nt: TGCAGTGCTAGGGAAGGACAGTCGGGATTCACTGAAGCTTTCTTT
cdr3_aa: CSAREGQSGFTEAFF

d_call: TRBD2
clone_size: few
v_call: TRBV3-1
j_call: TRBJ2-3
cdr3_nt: TGTGCCAGCAGCCAACCAAGGACTAGCGGGAGGGGAGATACGCAGTATTTT
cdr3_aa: CASSQPRTSGRGDTQYF

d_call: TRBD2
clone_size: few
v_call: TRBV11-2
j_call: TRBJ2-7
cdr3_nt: TGTGCCAGCAGCTTAGGACAGACTAGCGGGGGGGACGAGCAGTACTTC
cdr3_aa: CASSLGQTSGGDEQYF

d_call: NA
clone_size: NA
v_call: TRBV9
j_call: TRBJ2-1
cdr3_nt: TGTGCCAGCAGCGTAGTGGCGGCATCCTACAATGAGCAGTTCTTC
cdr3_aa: CASSVVAASYNEQFF

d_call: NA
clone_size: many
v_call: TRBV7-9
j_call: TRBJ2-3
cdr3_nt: TGTGCCAGCAGCTTCCGGGACGTCTGGGATACGCAGTATTTT
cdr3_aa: CASSFRDVWDTQYF

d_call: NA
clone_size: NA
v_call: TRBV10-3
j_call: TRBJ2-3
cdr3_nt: TGTGCCATCGGGGACACAGATACGCAGTATTTT
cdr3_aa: CAIGDTDTQYF

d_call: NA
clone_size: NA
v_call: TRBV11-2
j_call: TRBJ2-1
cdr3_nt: TGTGCCAGCAGCTTAGCCCGGGGGAGCTCCTACAATGAGCAGTTCTTC
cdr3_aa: CASSLARGSSYNEQFF

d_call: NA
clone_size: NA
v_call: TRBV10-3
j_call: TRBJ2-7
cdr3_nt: TGTGCCATCAGCAGAGGGACATTGGAGCAGTACTTC
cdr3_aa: CAISRGTLEQYF

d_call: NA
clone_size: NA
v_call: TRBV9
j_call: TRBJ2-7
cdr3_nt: TGTGCCAGCAGCGTAGGTGGGGGGCGCGGAATCTACGAGCAGTACTTC
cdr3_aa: CASSVGGGRGIYEQYF

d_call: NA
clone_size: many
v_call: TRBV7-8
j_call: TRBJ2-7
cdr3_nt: TGTGCCAGCAGCGCATTGAGAGGGACCGAGAGCTCCTACGAGCAGTACTTC
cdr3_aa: CASSALRGTESSYEQYF

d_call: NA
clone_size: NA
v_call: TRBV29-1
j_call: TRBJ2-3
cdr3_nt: TGCAGCGTTACCGGGCCAGCTAGCACAGATACGCAGTATTTT
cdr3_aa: CSVTGPASTDTQYF

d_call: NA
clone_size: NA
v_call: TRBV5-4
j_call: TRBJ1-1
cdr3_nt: TGTGCCAGCAGCTGGGGCCCGGGTATGAACACTGAAGCTTTCTTT
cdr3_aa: CASSWGPGMNTEAFF

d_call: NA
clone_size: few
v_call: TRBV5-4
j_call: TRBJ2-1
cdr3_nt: TGTGCCAGCAGCTTTGGAGGGGGGCGTAGCGGGGAGCAGTTCTTC
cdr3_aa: CASSFGGGRSGEQFF

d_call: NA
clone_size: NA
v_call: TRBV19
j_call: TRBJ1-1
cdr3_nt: TGTGCCAGTAGTATCGGGGGGCTTGGTGAAGCTTTCTTT
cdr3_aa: CASSIGGLGEAFF

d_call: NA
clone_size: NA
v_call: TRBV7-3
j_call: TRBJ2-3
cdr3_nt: TGTGCCAGCAGCTTAACCTGGAGAGATACGCAGTATTTT
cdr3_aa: CASSLTWRDTQYF

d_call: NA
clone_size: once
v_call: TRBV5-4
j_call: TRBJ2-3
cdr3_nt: TGTGCCAGCAGCTTGGGGACCATTGGTACGCAGTATTTT
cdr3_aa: CASSLGTIGTQYF

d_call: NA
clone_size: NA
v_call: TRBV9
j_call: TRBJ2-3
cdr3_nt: TGTGCCAGCAGCGTAGGACAGGGAGGCAAGGGGGATACGCAGTATTTT
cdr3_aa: CASSVGQGGKGDTQYF

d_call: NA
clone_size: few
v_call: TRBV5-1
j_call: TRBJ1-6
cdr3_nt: TGCGCCAGCAGCTTGGGGGGATCCCGGGGAAATTCACCCCTCCACTTT
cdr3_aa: CASSLGGSRGNSPLHF

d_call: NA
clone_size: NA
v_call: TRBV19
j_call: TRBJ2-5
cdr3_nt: TGTGCCAGTAGTATCCCGGGCCGGAGGCGAGAGACCCAGTACTTC
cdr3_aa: CASSIPGRRRETQYF

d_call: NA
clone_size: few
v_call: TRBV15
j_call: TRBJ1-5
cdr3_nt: TGTGCCACCAGCAGGGGAAGCAATTCCAATCAGCCCCAGCATTTT
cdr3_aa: CATSRGSNSNQPQHF

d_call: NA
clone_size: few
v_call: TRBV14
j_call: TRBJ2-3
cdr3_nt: TGTGCCAGCAGCCAAGACGTACAGGGAGATACGCAGTATTTT
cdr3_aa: CASSQDVQGDTQYF

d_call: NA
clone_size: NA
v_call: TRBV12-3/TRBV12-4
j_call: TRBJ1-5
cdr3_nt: TGTGCCAGCAGTTTCAGAGGGGCTAACAATCAGCCCCAGCATTTT
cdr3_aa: CASSFRGANNQPQHF

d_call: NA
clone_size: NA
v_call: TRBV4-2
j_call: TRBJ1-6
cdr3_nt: TGTGCCAGCAGCCAAGAAGTCCGGGGACTCTCCTATAATTCACCCCTCCACTTT
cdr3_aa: CASSQEVRGLSYNSPLHF

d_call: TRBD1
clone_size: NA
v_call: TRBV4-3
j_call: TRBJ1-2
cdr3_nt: TGCGCCAGCAGCCAGGCCCGGACAGGGGTTTATGGCTACACCTTC
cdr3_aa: CASSQARTGVYGYTF

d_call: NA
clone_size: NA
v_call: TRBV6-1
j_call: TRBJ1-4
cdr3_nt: TGTGCCAGCAGTGAAGCATCTCCGGGTCTTGGAGAAAAACTGTTTTTT
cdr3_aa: CASSEASPGLGEKLFF

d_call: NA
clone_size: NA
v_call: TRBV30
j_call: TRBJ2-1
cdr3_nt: TGTGCCTGGAGTGCTTTAGAGAGCTCCTACAATGAGCAGTTCTTC
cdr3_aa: CAWSALESSYNEQFF

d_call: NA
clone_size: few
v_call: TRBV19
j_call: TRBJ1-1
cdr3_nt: TGTGCCAGTAGCCCGGGGAGGGCTACTGAAGCTTTCTTT
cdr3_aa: CASSPGRATEAFF

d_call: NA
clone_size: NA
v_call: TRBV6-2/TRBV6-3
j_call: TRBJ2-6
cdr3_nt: TGTGCACACGGGGCAGGGTCTGCGGCCAACGTCCTGACTTTC
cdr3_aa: CAHGAGSAANVLTF

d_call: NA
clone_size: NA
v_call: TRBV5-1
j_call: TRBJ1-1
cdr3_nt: TGCGCCAGCAGCTTACGCGGCGGTGGAGCTTTCTTT
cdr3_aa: CASSLRGGGAFF